This TCR beta chain was sequenced in a study of PD-1 blockade in mismatch repair-deficient tumors. About the study: Enrolled about 2013-2017, patients had progressing, pretreated mismatch repair-deficient cancers of about a dozen types. Overall study results and limits: Rapid post-treatment expansion, then contraction, generally preceding radiologic response, marked tumor-resident clones.

The germline V gene has CDR1 SGHDT and CDR2 YYEEEE. V lost 0 bases and J lost 7; bases outside the gene matches: 4. This CDR3 has 15 residues. Measured with immunoSEQ multiplex PCR; TCRdb has only the in-frame clones, and not every one. Of more than 85,000 clones listed, over 65% are singletons. Three pembrolizumab responders had their TCRs sequenced. About this clone itself: Its antigen is as yet unknown.

The sequence was obtained from an adult with mismatch repair-deficient cancer. This chain connects TRBV5-6 to TRBJ2-7; 13 bases match TRBD2. Specimen: peripheral blood, collected 35 to 37 weeks after starting pembrolizumab. The CDR3 protein is CASSLGLAGGREQYF. The CDR3 DNA is TGTGCCAGCAGCTTGGGACTAGCGGGAGGTAGGGAGCAGTACTTC.